This TCR beta chain was sequenced during a study of T cell responses to AZD1222 COVID-19 vaccine. Clones were sequenced by immunoSEQ multiplex PCR, and TCRdb holds only the in-frame ones, with some missing. The data contain 150,000 or so clones, approximately 90% of them singletons. The clonotype was recovered from an adult who received the AZD1222 COVID-19 vaccine. The sequencing used peripheral blood, collected 28 days after the second AZD1222 dose.

The CDR3 region is CASSPTGTAQETQYF. CDR3 coding DNA: TGTGCCAGCAGCCCAACCGGGACAGCCCAAGAGACCCAGTACTTC. The chain links TRBV7-3 to TRBJ2-5; 7 positions match TRBD1. This CDR3 is built from 15 residues. V trimming: 5 bases; J trimming: 1 base; junction bases outside the gene matches: 7. CDR1 is SGHTA and CDR2 is FQGTGA in the germline V gene.